These 19 T cell receptor beta chains came from one sample sequenced in a study of OX40 agonist ivuxolimab in advanced cancers. Some clones are missing from TCRdb's copy, which holds only in-frame ones; the method was immunoSEQ multiplex PCR. The sample includes 65,000 to 70,000 clones, 75% to 90% of them seen just once. The sample here was CD4+ or CD8+ T cells sorted from blood, taken in a trial of the OX40 agonist ivuxolimab. The receptors were sampled from an adult with an advanced solid tumor such as melanoma, head and neck, liver or kidney cancer.

The gene calls are TRBV4-3 and TRBJ1-6; a possible D gene is TRBD1 (5 bases). CDR3 length: 15 residues. CDR1 LGHNA and CDR2 YSLEER come from the germline V gene. Deletions cut 0 bases from V and 7 bases from J, with 10 bases between. Here the CDR3 DNA reads TGCGCCAGCAGCCAAGACAGGGTAGGGAATTCACCCCTCCACTTT. Translating it yields CASSQDRVGNSPLHF.

This chain uses TRBV28 with TRBJ2-1; D may be TRBD1 (6 bases). The length of the CDR3 is 15 residues. Trimming removed 5 bases at V and 4 bases at J, with 15 bases between. Germline values: CDR1 MDHEN, CDR2 SYDVKM. The CDR3 nucleotides read TGTGCCAGCAGTCCTCGACAGGCGGCTTACAATGAGCAGTTCTTC. Translating it yields CASSPRQAAYNEQFF.

The chain recombines TRBV19 with TRBJ1-5, with 10 nucleotides matching TRBD1. The CDR3 totals 17 residues. J was trimmed by 5 bases and V by 3 bases; bases with no gene match: 10. The germline V gene has CDR1 LNHDA and CDR2 SQIVND (reference sequence). The DNA for the CDR3 is TGTGCCAGTAGTATCTCTCTTGAGACAGGGGGCTATCAGCCCCAGCATTTT. Its protein is CASSISLETGGYQPQHF.

This chain connects TRBV7-2 to TRBJ2-2; D is undetermined. V was clipped by 5 bases and J by 6 bases, with 7 bases between them. Germline V gives CDR1 SGHTA, CDR2 FQGNSA. This CDR3 region has 12 residues. The CDR3 coding sequence is TGTGCCAGCAGCCACCCGTCCGGGGAGCTGTTTTTT. This gives the protein CASSHPSGELFF.

The genes are TRBV7-3 and TRBJ2-2; D is ambiguous. Germline assignment: CDR1 SGHTA and CDR2 FQGTGA. Between the trimmed V and J ends, which lost 2 bases and 7 bases, there was a span of 17 bases. This CDR3 has 16 amino acids. The CDR3 here is CASSLQARVLGGELFF. CDR3 coding DNA: TGTGCCAGCAGCTTACAGGCTCGGGTTCTCGGCGGGGAGCTGTTTTTT.

The count of this clone is one. This chain connects TRBV30 to TRBJ2-7; the D gene is possibly TRBD2 (5 bases). Per the germline V gene, CDR1 is GTSNPN and CDR2 is SVGIG (reference sequence). Trimming shortened V by 0 bases and J by 7 bases, and 7 bases separated the two germline ends. The CDR3 covers 11 residues. CDR3 sequence reads: CAWSVPGEQYF. The CDR3 DNA reads TGTGCCTGGAGTGTACCGGGAGAGCAGTACTTC.

The chain recombines TRBV27 with TRBJ2-1; no firm D call. The germline V gene encodes CDR1 MNHEY and CDR2 SMNVEV (reference sequence). The CDR3 has 12 amino acids. V was clipped by 5 bases and J by 8 bases, with 10 bases between them. The DNA of the CDR3 is TGTGCCAGCAGTCCCCACCGGGATGAGCAGTTCTTC. It codes for CASSPHRDEQFF.

V gene TRBV2 combines with J gene TRBJ1-2; D gene ambiguous. This CDR3 contains 12 residues. Trimming removed 1 base at V and 2 bases at J, with 2 bases between. Germline CDR1 SNHLY, CDR2 FYNNEI. The DNA of the CDR3 is TGTGCCAGCAGTGAAGGAAACTATGGCTACACCTTC. Its translation: CASSEGNYGYTF.

J is TRBJ2-7 and V is TRBV4-1, with D possibly called TRBD1 or TRBD2 (5 bases each). This CDR3 has 17 residues. Germline values: CDR1 MGHRA, CDR2 YSYEKL. V was clipped by 1 base and J by 2 bases, with 18 bases between them. The CDR3 DNA sequence: TGCGCCAGCAGCCAAGTCTACGGGGCAGGGCGGCCCTACGAGCAGTACTTC. It is translated as CASSQVYGAGRPYEQYF.

This chain joins TRBV4-3 and TRBJ2-1, with D unresolved. Germline V lookup: CDR1 LGHNA, CDR2 YSLEER. The CDR3 is made up of 14 amino acids. The V end lost 1 base, the J end lost 6 bases, and 10 bases lay between the germline ends. The CDR3 loop is CASSQGVSGNEQFF. DNA for the CDR3: TGCGCCAGCAGCCAAGGTGTTTCCGGCAATGAGCAGTTCTTC.

The CDR3 region has the DNA TGTGCCTGGAGTCTAAGGACGAGTCTCTGGGCCAACGTCCTGACTTTC. Translated: CAWSLRTSLWANVLTF. The chain carries TRBV30 and TRBJ2-6; no reliable D call. The germline V gene encodes CDR1 GTSNPN and CDR2 SVGIG (reference sequence). This CDR3 has 16 amino acids. Deletions cut 2 bases from V and 5 bases from J, with 16 bases between.

The rearrangement links TRBV7-2 to TRBJ2-5; the D is unclear. The germline V gene has CDR1 SGHTA and CDR2 FQGNSA. V gave up 7 bases and J gave up 1 base, with 4 bases separating them. This CDR3 contains 11 residues. The chain's CDR3 is CASNSQETQYF. The CDR3 DNA reads TGTGCCAGCAATTCCCAAGAGACCCAGTACTTC.

The genes are TRBV4-1 and TRBJ2-3; D is possibly TRBD2 (5 bases). The germline CDR1 and CDR2 sequences are MGHRA and YSYEKL. V dropped 0 bases and J dropped 0 bases, with 10 bases sitting between them. The CDR3 is 16 amino acids. The CDR3 DNA reads TGCGCCAGCAGCCAAGAGCGGGTACCTAGCACAGATACGCAGTATTTT. It yields the protein CASSQERVPSTDTQYF.

J is TRBJ2-5 and V is TRBV11-2, with a tentative D call TRBD1 (6 bases). Germline CDR1 SGHAT, CDR2 FQNNGV. The CDR3 length is 14 residues. V was trimmed by 5 bases and J by 3 bases, leaving 13 bases between them. The CDR3 here is CASSKDSLEETQYF. The CDR3 nucleotides read TGTGCCAGCAGCAAGGACAGCTTAGAAGAGACCCAGTACTTC.

The chain employs TRBV6-1 and TRBJ2-6; D possibly uses TRBD1 or TRBD2 (5 bases each). With 4 bases removed from V and 0 bases from J, the gap between germline ends came to 7 bases. Germline V gene lookup returns CDR1 MNHNS and CDR2 SASEGT. The CDR3 covers 15 residues. As DNA, the CDR3 is TGTGCCAGCAGTGGGGGGAGCTCTGGGGCCAACGTCCTGACTTTC. Translated: CASSGGSSGANVLTF.

The gene calls are TRBV2 and TRBJ1-1, with TRBD1 identical over 7 bases. The CDR3 length is 14 residues. V lost 2 bases to trimming and J lost 11 bases; unmatched junction nucleotides: 11. Germline CDR1 reads SNHLY; CDR2 reads FYNNEI. The CDR3 loop reads CASSEMAQGMKAFF. CDR3 DNA sequence: TGTGCCAGCAGTGAAATGGCACAGGGGATGAAGGCTTTCTTT.

The chain is built from TRBV28 and TRBJ2-1; D is possibly TRBD1 or TRBD2 (6 bases each). The CDR3 runs 14 residues. The germline V gene has CDR1 MDHEN and CDR2 SYDVKM. The V gene lost 9 bases and the J gene lost 1 base, with 13 bases spanning the gap. The DNA of the CDR3 is TGTGCCAGTCGAGGGGGGAGATCCTACAATGAGCAGTTCTTC. Its protein is CASRGGRSYNEQFF.

The rearrangement joins TRBV27 to TRBJ1-1; the D gene is possibly TRBD1 (5 bases). This CDR3 has 15 residues. CDR1 is MNHEY, CDR2 SMNVEV, per germline (reference sequence). Trimming stripped 2 bases from V and 3 bases from J, with 13 bases between. The CDR3 DNA is TGTGCCAGCAGTTTAGTGGGGGGGTCGTACACTGAAGCTTTCTTT. Its protein is CASSLVGGSYTEAFF.

The V and J genes are TRBV27 and TRBJ2-1; TRBD2 matches at 9 bases. The trim removed 2 bases at V and 0 bases at J, leaving 11 bases unmatched. The CDR3 length is 19 residues. CDR1 MNHEY and CDR2 SMNVEV come from the germline V gene (reference sequence). The CDR3 reads CASSLNWMVAGDSYNEQFF. The CDR3 DNA is TGTGCCAGCAGTTTAAATTGGATGGTAGCGGGAGACTCCTACAATGAGCAGTTCTTC.